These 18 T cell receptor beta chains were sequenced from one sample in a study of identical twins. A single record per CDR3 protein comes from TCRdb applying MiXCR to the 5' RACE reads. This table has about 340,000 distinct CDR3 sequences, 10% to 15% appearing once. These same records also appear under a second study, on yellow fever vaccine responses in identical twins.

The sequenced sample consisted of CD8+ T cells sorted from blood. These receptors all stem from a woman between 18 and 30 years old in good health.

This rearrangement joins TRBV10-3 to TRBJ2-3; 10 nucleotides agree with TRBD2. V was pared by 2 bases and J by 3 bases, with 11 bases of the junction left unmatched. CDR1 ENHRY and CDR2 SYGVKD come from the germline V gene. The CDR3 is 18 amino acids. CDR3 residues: CAISEPLWTSGRTDTQYF. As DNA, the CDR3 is TGTGCCATCAGTGAGCCTTTATGGACTAGCGGCAGAACAGATACGCAGTATTTT.

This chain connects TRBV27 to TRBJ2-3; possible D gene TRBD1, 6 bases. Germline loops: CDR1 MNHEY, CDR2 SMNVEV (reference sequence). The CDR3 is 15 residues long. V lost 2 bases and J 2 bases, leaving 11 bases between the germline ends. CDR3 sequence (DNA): TGTGCCAGCAGTTTAGGACAGTACGACACAGATACGCAGTATTTT. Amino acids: CASSLGQYDTDTQYF.

CDR3 sequence reads: CSASGASGTYEQYF. The CDR3 coding sequence is TGCAGTGCCTCGGGCGCTAGCGGGACCTACGAGCAGTACTTC. This chain uses TRBV20-1 with TRBJ2-7; TRBD2 matches 9 bases. The V gene end was trimmed by 6 bases and the J gene end by 2 bases; junction bases not matched to a gene: 8. CDR3 size: 14 residues. Germline CDR1 reads DFQATT; CDR2 reads SNEGSKA (reference sequence).

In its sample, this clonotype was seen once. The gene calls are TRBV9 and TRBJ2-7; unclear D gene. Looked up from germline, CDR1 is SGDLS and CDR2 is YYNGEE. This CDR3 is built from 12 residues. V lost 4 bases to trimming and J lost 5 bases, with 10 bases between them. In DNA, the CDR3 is TGTGCCAGCAGCCCTGATGGCGACGAGCAGTACTTC. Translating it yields CASSPDGDEQYF.

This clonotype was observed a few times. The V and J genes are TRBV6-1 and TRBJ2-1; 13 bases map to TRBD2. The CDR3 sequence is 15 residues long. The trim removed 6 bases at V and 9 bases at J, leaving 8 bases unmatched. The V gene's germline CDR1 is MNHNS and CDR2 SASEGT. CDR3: CASSTGTSGNFEQFF. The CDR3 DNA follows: TGTGCCAGCAGCACCGGGACTAGCGGGAACTTTGAGCAGTTCTTC.

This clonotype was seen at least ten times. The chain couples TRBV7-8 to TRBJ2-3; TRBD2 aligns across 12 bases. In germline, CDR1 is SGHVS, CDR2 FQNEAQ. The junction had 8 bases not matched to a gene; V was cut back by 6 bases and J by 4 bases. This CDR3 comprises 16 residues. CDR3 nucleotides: TGTGCCAGCAGTCCGCTAGCGGGGGGGCCGGCAGATACGCAGTATTTT. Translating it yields CASSPLAGGPADTQYF.

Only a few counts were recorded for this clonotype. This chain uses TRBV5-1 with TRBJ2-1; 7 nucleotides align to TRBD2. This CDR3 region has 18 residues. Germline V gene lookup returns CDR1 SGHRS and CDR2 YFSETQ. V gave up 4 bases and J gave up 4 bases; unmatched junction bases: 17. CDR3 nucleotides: TGCGCCAGCAGCCCCGGACTAGTTCATGTATCGGTATACAATGAGCAGTTCTTC. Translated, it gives CASSPGLVHVSVYNEQFF.

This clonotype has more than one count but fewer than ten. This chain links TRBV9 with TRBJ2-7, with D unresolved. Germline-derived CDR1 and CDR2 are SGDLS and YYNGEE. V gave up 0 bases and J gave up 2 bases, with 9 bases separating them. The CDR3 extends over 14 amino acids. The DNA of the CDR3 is TGTGCCAGCAGCGTAGACTGGCAAACCTACGAGCAGTACTTC. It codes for CASSVDWQTYEQYF. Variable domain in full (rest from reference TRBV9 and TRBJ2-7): DSGVTQTPKHLITATGQRVTLRCSPRSGDLSVYWYQQSLDQGLQFLIQYYNGEERAKGNILERFSAQQFPDLHSELNLSSLELGDSALYFCASSVDWQTYEQYFGPGTRLTVT.

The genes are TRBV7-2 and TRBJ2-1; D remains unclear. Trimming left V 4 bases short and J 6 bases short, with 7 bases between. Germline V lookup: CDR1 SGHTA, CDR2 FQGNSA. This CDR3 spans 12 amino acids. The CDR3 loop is CASSSSSNEQFF. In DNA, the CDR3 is TGTGCCAGCAGCTCCTCTAGCAATGAGCAGTTCTTC.

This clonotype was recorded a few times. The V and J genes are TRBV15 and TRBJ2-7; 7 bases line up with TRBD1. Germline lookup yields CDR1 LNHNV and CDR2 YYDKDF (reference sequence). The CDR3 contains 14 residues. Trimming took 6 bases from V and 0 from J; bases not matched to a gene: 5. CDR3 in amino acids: CATSRDRSSYEQYV. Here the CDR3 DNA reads TGTGCCACCAGTAGGGACAGAAGCTCCTACGAGCAGTACGTC.

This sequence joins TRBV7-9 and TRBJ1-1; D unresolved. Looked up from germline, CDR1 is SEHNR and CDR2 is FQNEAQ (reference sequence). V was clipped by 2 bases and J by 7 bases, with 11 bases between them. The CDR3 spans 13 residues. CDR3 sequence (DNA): TGTGCCAGCAGCTTATTATTCGGCCTTGAAGCTTTCTTT. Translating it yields CASSLLFGLEAFF.

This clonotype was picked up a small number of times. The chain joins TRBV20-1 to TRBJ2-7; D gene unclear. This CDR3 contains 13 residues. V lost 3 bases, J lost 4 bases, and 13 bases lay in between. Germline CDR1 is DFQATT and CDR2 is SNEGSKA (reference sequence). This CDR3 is CSARGETLYEQYF. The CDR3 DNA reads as TGCAGTGCTAGGGGCGAGACCCTTTACGAGCAGTACTTC.

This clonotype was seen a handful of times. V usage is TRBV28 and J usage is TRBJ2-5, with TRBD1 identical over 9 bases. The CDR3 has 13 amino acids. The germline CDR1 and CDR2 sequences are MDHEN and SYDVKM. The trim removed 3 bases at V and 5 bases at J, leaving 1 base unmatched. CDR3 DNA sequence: TGTGCCAGCAGTTTTGACAGGGGGGAGACCCAGTACTTC. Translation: CASSFDRGETQYF.

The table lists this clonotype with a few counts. The CDR3 DNA follows: TGTGCCAGCAGCAAACAGGGGGCCACCTACAATGAGCAGTTCTTC. Residues: CASSKQGATYNEQFF. The chain combines TRBV7-9 with TRBJ2-1, with 9 positions matching TRBD1. Per germline, CDR1 SEHNR and CDR2 FQNEAQ (reference sequence). V lost 5 bases, J lost 2 bases, and 4 bases stayed unmatched. The CDR3 loop spans 15 amino acids.

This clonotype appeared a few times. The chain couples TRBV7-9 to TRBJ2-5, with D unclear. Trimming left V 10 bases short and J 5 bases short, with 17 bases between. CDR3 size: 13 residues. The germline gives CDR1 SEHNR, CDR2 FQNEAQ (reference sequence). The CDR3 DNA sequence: TGTGCCACCCGACATGGTGGTTACGAGACCCAGTACTTC. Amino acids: CATRHGGYETQYF.

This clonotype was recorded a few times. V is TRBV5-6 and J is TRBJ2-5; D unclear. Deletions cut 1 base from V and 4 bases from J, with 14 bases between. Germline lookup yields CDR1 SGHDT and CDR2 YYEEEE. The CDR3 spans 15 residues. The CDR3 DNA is TGTGCCAGCAGCTTGTGGAATAGCCGGGCAGAGACCCAGTACTTC. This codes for CASSLWNSRAETQYF.

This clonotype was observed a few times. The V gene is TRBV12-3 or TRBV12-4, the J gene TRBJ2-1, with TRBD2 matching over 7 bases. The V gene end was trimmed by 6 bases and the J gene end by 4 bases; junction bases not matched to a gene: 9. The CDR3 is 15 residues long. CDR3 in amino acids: CASSLLAKSYNEQFF. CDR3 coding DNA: TGTGCCAGCAGCTTACTAGCGAAATCTTACAATGAGCAGTTCTTC.

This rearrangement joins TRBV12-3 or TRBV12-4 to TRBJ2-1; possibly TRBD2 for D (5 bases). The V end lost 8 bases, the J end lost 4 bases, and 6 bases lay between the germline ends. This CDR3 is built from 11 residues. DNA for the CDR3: TGTGCCAGCGGGAGATACAATGAGCAGTTCTTC. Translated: CASGRYNEQFF.